Shown below are 21 T cell receptor beta chains from a single sample sequenced in a study of OX40 agonist ivuxolimab in advanced cancers. Profiling relied on immunoSEQ multiplex PCR, and the TCRdb table lists in-frame clones only, not all of them. This sample yields approximately 58,000 clones, of which approximately 86% are seen a single time; more than 0.8% belongs to the top ten. The material was CD4+ or CD8+ T cells sorted from blood, obtained in a trial of the OX40 agonist ivuxolimab. The receptors here all came from an adult with an advanced solid tumor such as melanoma, head and neck, liver or kidney cancer.

The V and J genes are TRBV2 and TRBJ2-7, with 9 bases identical to TRBD2. The CDR3 is 14 amino acids. Trimming took 4 bases from V and 6 from J; bases not matched to a gene: 7. The germline V gene encodes CDR1 SNHLY and CDR2 FYNNEI. The CDR3 loop is CASSVAGARSEQYF. CDR3 DNA sequence: TGTGCCAGCAGTGTAGCGGGGGCTAGAAGCGAGCAGTACTTC.

The chain couples TRBV6-5 to TRBJ1-4; TRBD1 aligns across 7 bases. This CDR3 spans 13 amino acids. V shed 6 bases and J 5 bases; nucleotides not matched to a gene: 3. In germline, CDR1 is MNHEY, CDR2 SVGAGI. DNA for the CDR3: TGTGCCAGCAGGGGGACAGAAAATGAAAAACTGTTTTTT. Protein sequence: CASRGTENEKLFF.

V is TRBV2 and J is TRBJ2-1, with 7 bases that match TRBD1. V shed 7 bases and J 4 bases; nucleotides not matched to a gene: 4. The CDR3 is 13 amino acids. Germline CDR1 SNHLY, CDR2 FYNNEI. CDR3 sequence (DNA): TGTGCCAGCACTGGACAGGAGTACAATGAGCAGTTCTTC. Translation gives CASTGQEYNEQFF. The variable domain in full, with the rest retrieved from reference TRBV2 and TRBJ2-1, is EPEVTQTPSHQVTQMGQEVILRCVPISNHLYFYWYRQILGQKVEFLVSFYNNEISEKSEIFDDQFSVERPDGSNFTLKIRSTKLEDSAMYFCASTGQEYNEQFFGPGTRLTVL.

The chain uses TRBV29-1 and TRBJ2-1; 16 nucleotides align to TRBD2. In germline, CDR1 is SQVTM, CDR2 ANQGSEA. CDR3 length: 14 residues. With 8 bases clipped from V and 9 bases from J, the junction kept 7 bases outside the gene matches. CDR3 in DNA: TGCAGCACCGGGACTAGCGGGAGGGCCGGTGAGCAGTTCTTC. Its translation is CSTGTSGRAGEQFF.

This sequence joins TRBV20-1 and TRBJ2-1; no firm D call. There are 11 residues in the CDR3. The germline V gene encodes CDR1 DFQATT and CDR2 SNEGSKA (reference sequence). The V end lost 3 bases, the J end lost 2 bases, and 2 bases lay between the germline ends. CDR3 protein: CSARPYNEQFF. The CDR3 DNA reads as TGCAGTGCTAGGCCCTACAATGAGCAGTTCTTC.

The chain employs TRBV6-1 and TRBJ2-5; D is possibly TRBD2 (5 bases). Germline values: CDR1 MNHNS, CDR2 SASEGT. V gave up 4 bases and J gave up 5 bases, with 11 bases separating them. This CDR3 comprises 13 residues. The CDR3 protein is CASSVVTGETQYF. The CDR3 DNA is TGTGCCAGCAGTGTGGTGACGGGGGAGACCCAGTACTTC.

The sample holds a few counts of this clone. The chain uses TRBV27 and TRBJ2-3; D unclear. The CDR3 consists of 11 residues. V was shortened by 2 bases and J by 5 bases, with 2 bases between the two germline ends. Germline assignment: CDR1 MNHEY and CDR2 SMNVEV (reference sequence). CDR3 amino acids: CASSLRDTQYF. Here the CDR3 DNA reads TGTGCCAGCAGTTTACGAGATACGCAGTATTTT.

This chain links TRBV7-9 with TRBJ2-5; TRBD1 aligns across 9 bases. The end of the DNA is better explained by TRBJ2-7, so the J call may be wrong. Germline lookup yields CDR1 SEHNR and CDR2 FQNEAQ (reference sequence). This CDR3 is 15 amino acids long. In DNA form, the CDR3 reads TGTGCCAGCAGTCCAGACAGGGGGGGATTTTACGAGCAGTACTTC. Its protein product is CASSPDRGGFYEQYF.

This sequence joins TRBV13 and TRBJ1-1; D remains ambiguous. V lost 6 bases and J lost 7, with 6 bases in between. The length of the CDR3 is 10 residues. Germline CDR1 is PRHDT and CDR2 is FYEKMQ (reference sequence). For the CDR3, the DNA is TGTGCCAGCAGGGCGTTTGAAGCTTTCTTT. It yields the protein CASRAFEAFF.

The chain employs TRBV19 and TRBJ2-1; D is uncertain. The V end was cut by 3 bases, the J end by 0 bases, with 0 bases between. CDR3 length: 12 amino acids. The germline V gene has CDR1 LNHDA and CDR2 SQIVND (reference sequence). The CDR3 nucleotides read TGTGCCAGTAGTATCTCCTACAATGAGCAGTTCTTC. Its protein product is CASSISYNEQFF.

This clone was found once. The rearrangement links TRBV28 to TRBJ2-5, with D uncertain. The CDR3 is made up of 12 amino acids. Trimming pared 5 bases from V and 4 bases from J, leaving 8 bases between. The germline V gene encodes CDR1 MDHEN and CDR2 SYDVKM. CDR3 sequence reads: CASSMSIETQYF. The CDR3 DNA sequence: TGTGCCAGCAGTATGAGCATAGAGACCCAGTACTTC.

The chain has TRBV18 and TRBJ2-2; TRBD1 or TRBD2 may be the D gene (5 bases each). V lost 5 bases and J lost 0, with 10 bases in between. Germline values: CDR1 KGHSH, CDR2 LQKENI. The length of the CDR3 is 15 residues. The CDR3 loop reads CASSTGTANTGELFF. Here the CDR3 DNA reads TGTGCCAGCTCAACCGGGACCGCGAACACCGGGGAGCTGTTTTTT.

This clone was counted between two and nine times. The rearrangement uses TRBV7-2 and TRBJ2-7; 13 bases map to TRBD2. Looked up from germline, CDR1 is SGHTA and CDR2 is FQGNSA. Unmatched junction bases numbered 2, after V lost 6 bases and J lost 0 bases. The CDR3 length is 15 residues. The CDR3 DNA follows: TGTGCCAGCAGGGGGACTAGCGGGAACTCCTACGAGCAGTACTTC. It is translated as CASRGTSGNSYEQYF.

The gene calls are TRBV6-1 and TRBJ2-6; TRBD1 is a possible D gene (5 bases). The CDR3 extends over 15 amino acids. V was pared by 11 bases and J by 0 bases, with 14 bases between. Looked up from germline, CDR1 is MNHNS and CDR2 is SASEGT. CDR3 region: CAGLDTNSGANVLTF. DNA for the CDR3: TGTGCCGGCCTGGACACCAACTCTGGGGCCAACGTCCTGACTTTC.

The chain couples TRBV29-1 to TRBJ1-1; no clear D gene. The CDR3 covers 13 residues. Germline lookup yields CDR1 SQVTM and CDR2 ANQGSEA. Trimming stripped 2 bases from V and 3 bases from J, with 10 bases between. CDR3 sequence reads: CSVEIRSDTEAFF. DNA for the CDR3: TGCAGCGTTGAAATCAGGTCCGACACTGAAGCTTTCTTT.

This clone showed up just a few times. The genes are TRBV7-3 and TRBJ2-5; D is perhaps TRBD2 (5 bases). Trimming removed 4 bases from V and 8 bases from J, with 17 bases in between. The CDR3 has 14 residues. The germline gives CDR1 SGHTA, CDR2 FQGTGA. The CDR3 region is CASSSSASGGTQYF. CDR3 DNA: TGTGCCAGCAGCTCCTCAGCCAGCGGCGGAACCCAGTACTTC.

The chain has TRBV28 and TRBJ1-3; D gene ambiguous. V gave up 11 bases and J gave up 0 bases, with 8 bases separating them. The CDR3 totals 12 residues. CDR1 and CDR2 from the germline V gene are MDHEN and SYDVKM. The CDR3 sequence: CAVINSGNTIYF. The CDR3 region has the DNA TGTGCCGTAATTAACTCTGGAAACACCATATATTTT.

The CDR3 is CASSFDRRLYEQYF. CDR3 bases: TGTGCCAGCAGTTTTGACAGGAGGCTCTACGAGCAGTACTTC. The chain carries TRBV28 and TRBJ2-7, with D possibly TRBD1 on 6 matching bases. The CDR3 is 14 amino acids. From germline, CDR1 is MDHEN and CDR2 SYDVKM. Trimming removed 3 bases at V and 3 bases at J, with 12 bases between.

The V call is TRBV6-5, the J call TRBJ1-6, with TRBD1 identical over 8 bases. From germline, CDR1 is MNHEY and CDR2 SVGAGI. V shed 4 bases, J shed 7 bases, and the junction held 6 bases outside the gene matches. CDR3 length equals 15 residues. CDR3 in amino acids: CASSSSGGQNSPLHF. The CDR3 nucleotides read TGTGCCAGCAGTTCATCAGGGGGCCAAAATTCACCCCTCCACTTT.

The chain recombines TRBV5-4 with TRBJ2-7; no clear D. Trimming stripped 0 bases from V and 3 bases from J, with 16 bases between. Germline V gene data show CDR1 as SGHNT and CDR2 as YYREEE (reference sequence). The length of the CDR3 is 16 residues. CDR3 nucleotides: TGTGCCAGCAGCTTGGGGGCCAGGCCCTCTGACTACGAGCAGTACTTC. The encoded protein is CASSLGARPSDYEQYF.

The V call is TRBV18, the J call TRBJ2-1; TRBD1 matches at 8 bases. Germline lookup yields CDR1 KGHSH and CDR2 LQKENI. The V segment lost 2 bases and the J segment 2 bases; nucleotides outside the gene matches: 2. The CDR3 loop spans 15 amino acids. As DNA, the CDR3 is TGTGCCAGCTCACCAGCAGGGGGCGCCTACAATGAGCAGTTCTTC. It is translated as CASSPAGGAYNEQFF. Filled out from reference TRBV18 and TRBJ2-1, the complete variable domain reads NAGVMQNPRHLVRRRGQEARLRCSPMKGHSHVYWYRQLPEEGLKFMVYLQKENIIDESGMPKERFSAEFPKEGPSILRIQQVVRGDSAAYFCASSPAGGAYNEQFFGPGTRLTVL.